The rows below give T cell receptor beta chains drawn from one sample of a study of naive and memory T cell subsets. One entry per CDR3 protein results from TCRdb running MiXCR on the UMI-ligation and nested PCR reads. The sample lists about 90,000 distinct CDR3 sequences, around 7% occurring once. The sequenced sample was central memory CD4+ T cells from blood. The receptors originated from a human donor in good health. Both conserved end residues are trimmed from each CDR3. The order of the fields is V gene, J gene, clone size, CDR3 length, CDR3 protein. A clone size is listed for some rows: how often the clone was seen (once, few, many), or a class if it is expanded.

TRBV7-2	TRBJ1-6	NA	14	ASSHQTAGYNSPLH
TRBV12-5	TRBJ2-1	NA	12	ASVPGQGYNEQF
TRBV20-1	TRBJ2-3	many	10	SYRTSEDTQY
TRBV7-2	TRBJ2-7	many	11	ASSSGIQYEQY
TRBV7-6	TRBJ2-5	many	13	ASSKNTGVGETQY
TRBV20-1	TRBJ2-7	many	9	SASFLYEQY
TRBV29-1	TRBJ2-1	few	14	SVEAWDSRGGNEQF
TRBV18	TRBJ2-7	NA	11	ASSRGEGFEQY
TRBV5-1	TRBJ1-2	few	11	ASQASQGEAYT
TRBV5-4	TRBJ1-1	many	13	ASSLSTRVNTEAF
TRBV6-2/TRBV6-3	TRBJ1-6	few	10	ASTERESPLH
TRBV12-3/TRBV12-4	TRBJ2-5	many	16	ASSFKASGGAIQETQY
TRBV29-1	TRBJ2-1	many	12	SVTGTYNYNEQF
TRBV18	TRBJ2-2	NA	13	ASSMRPSDTGELF
TRBV4-2	TRBJ2-7	many	12	ASSQDKQTYEQY
TRBV20-1	TRBJ2-3	many	14	SARVRELPTADTQY
TRBV7-6	TRBJ2-3	NA	13	ASSFGGLAADTQY
TRBV2	TRBJ1-1	NA	12	ASSVGQGSLGAF
TRBV4-3	TRBJ2-7	few	13	ASSHRGGKTYEQY
TRBV6-1	TRBJ1-5	many	11	ASKGTGNLPQH
TRBV7-3	TRBJ2-5	few	11	ASSLSRVETQY
TRBV7-8	TRBJ2-1	NA	12	ASTYKGGSNEQF
TRBV7-9	TRBJ1-3	many	13	ASRQAAGLGNTIY
TRBV20-1	TRBJ2-7	NA	11	SAAGQILYEQY
TRBV20-1	TRBJ2-7	NA	11	SALRTSQGEQY
TRBV18	TRBJ1-6	many	11	ASSPSLDSPLH
TRBV20-1	TRBJ1-6	many	13	SAQSSGLRNSPLH
TRBV7-9	TRBJ2-5	many	12	ASSLGGLQETQY
TRBV9	TRBJ2-1	NA	17	ASSVEGRAGGVSYNEQF
TRBV4-3	TRBJ1-4	many	10	ASSQDFRQLF
TRBV6-4	TRBJ2-7	few	15	ASSDLLRRGRSYEQY
TRBV4-2	TRBJ1-2	NA	11	ASSQDLGYGYT
TRBV7-2	TRBJ1-6	many	12	ASSAGSNNSPLH
TRBV28	TRBJ1-2	few	12	ASTQGGGGYGYT
TRBV3-1	TRBJ2-4	NA	15	ASSQESSVGSKNIQY
TRBV29-1	TRBJ2-4	NA	10	SVAWAEDIQY
TRBV2	TRBJ2-1	NA	16	ASSVRGLAGARGNEQF
TRBV18	TRBJ2-7	NA	13	ASSPVTGPTYEQY
TRBV15	TRBJ2-5	few	14	ATSRDLTGGAETQY
TRBV12-3/TRBV12-4	TRBJ2-3	many	11	ASSGGEADTQY
TRBV30	TRBJ1-4	few	10	AWGDVNEKLF
TRBV20-1	TRBJ2-7	NA	11	SAASRAYYEQY
TRBV7-9	TRBJ2-3	NA	14	ASSSTGIRRQDTQY
TRBV27	TRBJ1-2	many	12	ASRGGQGTYGYT
TRBV18	TRBJ1-1	many	12	ASSFSQGDLGAF
TRBV9	TRBJ2-1	NA	13	ASSATDVSYNEQF
TRBV7-9	TRBJ1-6	NA	14	ASSLSSVTYNSPLH
TRBV4-3	TRBJ2-2	many	13	ASSQEASSTGELF
TRBV28	TRBJ1-1	many	10	ATRTGPTEAF
TRBV2	TRBJ2-7	few	10	ASSGDSYEQY
TRBV3-1	TRBJ1-1	many	12	ASRGDRMNTEAF
TRBV20-1	TRBJ1-1	many	10	SARTVNTEAF
TRBV7-2	TRBJ2-7	many	14	ASSFSGTGGAYEQY